The present T cell receptor (beta chain) was sequenced within a study of shared clonotypes between healthy human individuals. Turning to this clone: This specimen includes other DNA sequences encoding the same CDR3.

Naive CD8 isolation took CD45RO-negative cells positively selected for CCR7 and excluded terminally differentiated effector memory CD45RA+ cells. Measured with immunoSEQ multiplex PCR; TCRdb has only the in-frame clones, and not every one. Seen here are around 2,000,000 clones, approximately 94% observed once, and the top ten hold about 1.1%. The CDR3 is made up of 12 amino acids. Germline V gene sequence: CDR1 MNHNS, CDR2 SASEGT. The ends were cut back, 2 bases at V and 6 bases at J, with 5 bases in the middle. This receptor was obtained from a man younger than 35 in good health. The chain employs TRBV6-1 and TRBJ1-5; D not resolved. Sequenced sample: naive CD8+ T cells sorted from blood. This CDR3 reads CASSEIGQPQHF. The CDR3 bases are TGTGCCAGCAGTGAAATAGGTCAGCCCCAGCATTTT.